Here is one T cell receptor beta chain with its context. This sample was included in a study of technical replicates of blood from four donors. Germline lookup yields CDR1 LNHNV and CDR2 YYDKDF (reference sequence). The CDR3 is 20 residues long. V was clipped by 1 base and J by 2 bases; unmatched bases: 14. The assay was immunoSEQ multiplex PCR, and TCRdb's table has in-frame clones only and misses some. The table lists around 57,000 clones, about 93% of them singletons. The source is a human donor in good health. Sequenced material: T cells isolated from PBMCs. The chain combines TRBV15 with TRBJ2-3, with 11 bases identical to TRBD2. The CDR3 is CATSRGLAGTPWGFTDTQYF. CDR3 in DNA: TGTGCCACCAGCAGAGGACTAGCGGGGACCCCTTGGGGGTTCACAGATACGCAGTATTTT.